One sample yielded the 14 T cell receptor beta chains listed below, sequenced in a study of T cell responses to AZD1222 COVID-19 vaccine. TCRdb's copy holds only in-frame clones and misses some; the assay was immunoSEQ multiplex PCR. The table has about 150,000 clones, roughly 90% seen once; the top ten hold 4.5% to 6%. Sequences were derived from peripheral blood, sampled on day 0 of MenACWY control vaccination. These receptor sequences come from an adult in good health.

This rearrangement joins TRBV12-3 or TRBV12-4 to TRBJ1-2; possibly TRBD1 for D (5 bases). V gave up 6 bases and J gave up 10 bases, with 15 bases separating them. The length of the CDR3 is 12 residues. CDR3 region: CASRSGRRAYTF. Written as DNA, the CDR3 is TGTGCCAGCAGATCGGGACGGCGGGCCTACACCTTC.

The rearrangement joins TRBV3-1 (or the pseudogene TRBV3-2) to TRBJ2-7; 9 nucleotides line up with TRBD1. J gave up 6 bases and V 3 bases, and 9 bases lay outside the gene matches. This CDR3 region has 15 residues. The germline V gene has CDR1 LGHDT and CDR2 YNNKEL (reference sequence). Here the CDR3 DNA reads TGTGCCAGCAGCCACACCGGGACAGGGAGTTTCGAGCAGTACTTC. Its translation is CASSHTGTGSFEQYF.

A word on this clone: This sample includes further DNA sequences coding for the same CDR3. The chain employs TRBV9 and TRBJ1-3; D not resolved. Germline V lookup: CDR1 SGDLS, CDR2 YYNGEE. V lost 0 bases to trimming and J lost 2 bases, with 6 bases between them. The CDR3 has 14 amino acids. CDR3 DNA sequence: TGTGCCAGCAGCGTAGGTGGGACTGGAAACACCATATATTTT. This codes for CASSVGGTGNTIYF.

The chain links TRBV21-1 to TRBJ1-3. TRBV21-1 is a pseudogene locus. This CDR3 is 14 amino acids long. The CDR3 DNA sequence: TGTGCCAGCACCTCGCGGGACACTGGAAACACCATATATTTT. Residues: CASTSRDTGNTIYF.

The chain carries TRBV25-1 and TRBJ2-5; 8 bases match TRBD1. The length of the CDR3 is 13 residues. CDR1 MGHDK and CDR2 SYGVNS come from the germline V gene. V trimming: 3 bases; J trimming: 6 bases; junction bases outside the gene matches: 3. The chain's CDR3 is CASSEDRVKTQYF. DNA of the CDR3: TGTGCCAGCAGTGAGGACAGGGTCAAGACCCAGTACTTC.

The CDR3 sequence is CASSLGPRGDTEAFF. For the CDR3, the DNA is TGCGCCAGCAGCTTGGGGCCCAGGGGGGACACTGAAGCTTTCTTT. This chain uses TRBV5-1 with TRBJ1-1; 7 nucleotides align to TRBD1. The ends lost 0 bases at V and 3 bases at J; junction bases unmatched: 5. This CDR3 is 15 amino acids long. Germline V gene data show CDR1 as SGHRS and CDR2 as YFSETQ.

The chain combines TRBV2 with TRBJ2-3; 7 bases fit TRBD1. The V segment lost 6 bases and the J segment 3 bases; nucleotides outside the gene matches: 9. The CDR3 covers 15 residues. CDR1 is SNHLY and CDR2 is FYNNEI in the germline V gene. CDR3 nucleotides: TGTGCCAGCAGCCGGGACAGTGGTTCAACAGATACGCAGTATTTT. Translation gives CASSRDSGSTDTQYF.

A note on this clone: The sample carries other DNA sequences with the same CDR3. The rearrangement links TRBV19 to TRBJ1-5, with D possibly TRBD1 on 5 matching bases. Trimming took 5 bases from V and 4 from J, leaving 9 bases between them. The length of the CDR3 is 13 residues. The germline V gene encodes CDR1 LNHDA and CDR2 SQIVND (reference sequence). CDR3 amino acids: CASSRDSNQPQHF. The CDR3 DNA reads as TGTGCCAGTAGTCGCGACAGTAATCAGCCCCAGCATTTT.

The chain joins TRBV27 to TRBJ1-5, with D hard to call. Trimming removed 7 bases from V and 9 bases from J, with 25 bases in between. The CDR3 contains 16 residues. The germline V gene has CDR1 MNHEY and CDR2 SMNVEV (reference sequence). The CDR3 coding sequence is TGTGCCAGCACCCCATTTGCGGATACCGGGAACTCGCCCCAGCATTTT. It translates to CASTPFADTGNSPQHF.

Only a few counts were recorded for this clone. The gene calls are TRBV19 and TRBJ1-2, with 8 nucleotides matching TRBD1. Germline CDR1 is LNHDA and CDR2 is SQIVND (reference sequence). The CDR3 runs to 15 residues. Trimming cost V 6 bases and J 2 bases; bases outside gene matches: 8. The CDR3 DNA reads as TGTGCCAGTAGCCTTCCCAGGGGGCCCAACTATGGCTACACCTTC. It specifies CASSLPRGPNYGYTF.

The chain employs TRBV27 and TRBJ1-1; D is perhaps TRBD1 (5 bases). This CDR3 is 14 amino acids long. The germline V and J ends were trimmed by 3 bases and 4 bases, with 12 bases remaining between them. The germline V gene has CDR1 MNHEY and CDR2 SMNVEV (reference sequence). The CDR3, as DNA: TGTGCCAGCAGTTTCGCAGGGTTGGGCACTGAAGCTTTCTTT. Its protein product is CASSFAGLGTEAFF.

This chain links TRBV10-3 with TRBJ1-1, with D unresolved. The length of the CDR3 is 14 residues. The V gene lost 2 bases and the J gene lost 2 bases, with 9 bases spanning the gap. CDR1 is ENHRY and CDR2 is SYGVKD in the germline V gene. CDR3 sequence: CAISERGGNTEAFF. The CDR3 DNA follows: TGTGCCATCAGTGAGCGGGGAGGTAACACTGAAGCTTTCTTT.

V and J are TRBV19 and TRBJ2-3, with TRBD2 matching over 8 bases. The ends lost 7 bases at V and 0 bases at J; junction bases unmatched: 6. The germline V gene has CDR1 LNHDA and CDR2 SQIVND (reference sequence). This CDR3 has 15 amino acids. CDR3 residues: CASTRAGGSTDTQYF. In DNA form, the CDR3 reads TGTGCCAGTACCCGTGCGGGGGGAAGCACAGATACGCAGTATTTT.

This clone was counted between two and nine times. V and J are TRBV3-1 (or the pseudogene TRBV3-2) and TRBJ1-2; D is perhaps TRBD1 (5 bases). V was shortened by 6 bases and J by 2 bases, with 7 bases between the two germline ends. CDR3 length: 12 residues. From germline, CDR1 is LGHDT and CDR2 YNNKEL (reference sequence). CDR3 protein: CASRRDNYGYTF. DNA for the CDR3: TGTGCCAGCAGGAGGGACAACTATGGCTACACCTTC.